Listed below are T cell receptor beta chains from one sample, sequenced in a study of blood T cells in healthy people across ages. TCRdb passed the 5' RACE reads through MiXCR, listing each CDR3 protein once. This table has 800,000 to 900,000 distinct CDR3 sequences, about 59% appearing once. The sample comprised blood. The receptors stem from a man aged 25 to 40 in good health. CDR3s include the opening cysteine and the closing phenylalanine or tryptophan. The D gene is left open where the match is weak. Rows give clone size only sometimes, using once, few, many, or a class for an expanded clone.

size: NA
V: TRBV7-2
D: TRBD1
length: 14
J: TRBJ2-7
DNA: TGTGCCAGCAGCTACCGGACAGGGGGCCACGAGCAGTACTTC
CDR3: CASSYRTGGHEQYF

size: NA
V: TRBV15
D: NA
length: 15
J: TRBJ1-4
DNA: TGTGCCACCAGCAACGACCGGGGGGCGCAAGAAAAACTGTTTTTT
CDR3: CATSNDRGAQEKLFF

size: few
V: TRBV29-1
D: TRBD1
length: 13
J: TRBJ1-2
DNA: TGCAGCCTCGATACGGGACAGGCAGGAGGCTACACCTTC
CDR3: CSLDTGQAGGYTF

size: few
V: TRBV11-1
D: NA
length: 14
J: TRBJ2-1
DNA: TGTGCCAGCAGCCCCAGTCTTGGGGCCTGGGAACAGTTCTTC
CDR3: CASSPSLGAWEQFF

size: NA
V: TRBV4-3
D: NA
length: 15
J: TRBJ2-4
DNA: TGCGCCAGCAGCCCTGTAGGGGGGCGGCCGGACATTCAGTACTTC
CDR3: CASSPVGGRPDIQYF

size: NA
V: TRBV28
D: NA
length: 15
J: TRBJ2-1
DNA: TGTGCCAGCAGTTTTGGGGGGCAAGGCTACAATGAGCAGTTCTTC
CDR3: CASSFGGQGYNEQFF

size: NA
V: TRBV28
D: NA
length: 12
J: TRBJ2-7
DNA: TGTGCCAGCAATAATAGGGGCTACGAGCAGTACTTC
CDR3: CASNNRGYEQYF

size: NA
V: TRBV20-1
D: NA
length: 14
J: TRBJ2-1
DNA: TGCAGTGCCCCCGACCCGGGGAACCCGAATGAGCAGTTCTTC
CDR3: CSAPDPGNPNEQFF

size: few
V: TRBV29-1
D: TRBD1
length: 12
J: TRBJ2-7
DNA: TGCAGCGTTGGGGACAGCGCTTACGAGCAGTACTTC
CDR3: CSVGDSAYEQYF

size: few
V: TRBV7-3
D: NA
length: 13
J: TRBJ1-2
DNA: TGTGCCAGCGGGGCAGACAGGCTCAGGGGCTACACCTTC
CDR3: CASGADRLRGYTF

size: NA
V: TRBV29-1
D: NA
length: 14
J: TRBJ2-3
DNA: TGCAGCGTAGGGGTAAAAACGGGTACAGATACGCAGTATTTT
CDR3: CSVGVKTGTDTQYF

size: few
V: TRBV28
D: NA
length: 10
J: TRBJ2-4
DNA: TGTGCTTGCGGCGGAAACATTCAGTACTTC
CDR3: CACGGNIQYF

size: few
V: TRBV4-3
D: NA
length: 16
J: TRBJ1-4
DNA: TGCGCCAGCAGCCAAGACGGCGACAGGACTGATGAAAAACTGTTTTTT
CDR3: CASSQDGDRTDEKLFF

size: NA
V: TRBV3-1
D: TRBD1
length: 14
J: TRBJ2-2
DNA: TGTGCCAGCAGCCAAGATCTAGGGGGCGTCGAGCTGTTTTTT
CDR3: CASSQDLGGVELFF

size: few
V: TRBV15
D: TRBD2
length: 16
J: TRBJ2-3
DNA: TGTGCCACCAGCAGAGGGGAGGGACGGAGCACAGATACGCAGTATTTT
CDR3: CATSRGEGRSTDTQYF

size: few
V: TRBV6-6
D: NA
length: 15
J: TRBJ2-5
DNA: TGTGCCAGCAGTTACGAAAGACAGGGCGGGAAGACCCAGTACTTC
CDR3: CASSYERQGGKTQYF

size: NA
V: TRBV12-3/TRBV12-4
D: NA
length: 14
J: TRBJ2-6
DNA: TGTGCCAGCACCCAAGGGGCTGGGGCCAACGTCCTGACTTTC
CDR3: CASTQGAGANVLTF

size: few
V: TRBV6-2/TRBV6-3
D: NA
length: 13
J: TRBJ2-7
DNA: TGTGCCAGCAGTCCCTTCCTGCAGTACGAGCAGTACTTC
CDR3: CASSPFLQYEQYF

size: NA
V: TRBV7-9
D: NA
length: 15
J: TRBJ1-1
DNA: TGTGCCAGCAGCTTAGGGACGACAGCGAACACTGAAGCTTTCTTT
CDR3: CASSLGTTANTEAFF

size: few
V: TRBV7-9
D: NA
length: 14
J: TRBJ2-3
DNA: TGTGCCAGCAGCCCCACCGGAGGGGCAGATACGCAGTATTTT
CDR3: CASSPTGGADTQYF

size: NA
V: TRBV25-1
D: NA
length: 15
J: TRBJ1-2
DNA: TGTGCCAGCAGTGAATACAGAACAGCAGGCTATGGCTACACCTTC
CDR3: CASSEYRTAGYGYTF

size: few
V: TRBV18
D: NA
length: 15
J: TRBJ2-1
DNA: TGTGCCAGCTCACCAGGGGGGGCCCCCTACAATGAGCAGTTCTTC
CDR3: CASSPGGAPYNEQFF

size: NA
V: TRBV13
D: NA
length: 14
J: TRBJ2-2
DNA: TGTGCCAGCAGCTTAGGGGGGGCTGCCGGGGAGCTGTTTTTT
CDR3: CASSLGGAAGELFF

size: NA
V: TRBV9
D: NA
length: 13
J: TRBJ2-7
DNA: TGTGCCAGCAGCGTAACTAGAACCTCCGAGCAGTACTTC
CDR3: CASSVTRTSEQYF

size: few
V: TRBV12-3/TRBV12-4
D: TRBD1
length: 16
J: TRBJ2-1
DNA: TGTGCCAGCAGTTTAGGGGGTCGGGACAGGGTCAATGAGCAGTTCTTC
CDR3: CASSLGGRDRVNEQFF

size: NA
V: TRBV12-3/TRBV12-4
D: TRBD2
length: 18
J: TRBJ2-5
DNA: TGTGCCAGCAGCCGGGGTGGCTGGGGCGGGGGTGCCCAAGAGACCCAGTACTTC
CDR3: CASSRGGWGGGAQETQYF

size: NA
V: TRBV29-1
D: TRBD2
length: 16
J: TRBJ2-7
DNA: TGCAGCGTTGGGGCCACAGAGGCGGGAGGGCCTTACGAGCAGTACTTC
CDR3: CSVGATEAGGPYEQYF

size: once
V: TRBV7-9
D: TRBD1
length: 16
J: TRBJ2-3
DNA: TGTGCCAGCAGCTTGGGACAGGGGGAGGTCACAGATACGCAGTATTTT
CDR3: CASSLGQGEVTDTQYF

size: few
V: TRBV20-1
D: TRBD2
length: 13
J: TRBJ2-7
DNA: TGCAGTGCTTCACTAGCGGGGGGTTACGAGCAGTACTTC
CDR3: CSASLAGGYEQYF

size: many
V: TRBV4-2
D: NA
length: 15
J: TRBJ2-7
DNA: TGTGCCAGCAGCCAAGAAGAGCCAGGGTCATACGAGCAGTACTTC
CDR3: CASSQEEPGSYEQYF